This TCR beta chain comes out of a study of high-grade serous ovarian cancer treatment subgroups. On the study more broadly: Each sample yielded on average around 7,000 unique TCR beta rearrangements from approximately 15,000 reads. Study results and limitations: Different patients shared almost no repertoire; same-patient tumors shared about 0.1 to 0.79. Without spatial data, bulk sequencing limits insight into HGSC tumor diversity. TCR relatedness rose with neoantigen level and trended with mutation load.

Assay: immunoSEQ multiplex PCR; the TCRdb copy retains only in-frame clones and omits some. This sample has 5,800 or so clones, with under 80% found just once. This CDR3 contains 13 residues. Germline-derived CDR1 and CDR2 are MNHEY and SVGAGI. Trimming removed 5 bases at V and 2 bases at J, with 7 bases between. The tumor samples were collected prior to definitive surgery or chemotherapy. About this clone: Its antigen is undetermined.

Source material: tumor tissue. This receptor was identified in a human donor with high-grade serous ovarian cancer. J is TRBJ2-4 and V is TRBV6-5; D gene ambiguous. The CDR3 DNA sequence: TGTGCCAGCAGTAGGCTTTCCAAAAACATTCAGTACTTC. Protein product: CASSRLSKNIQYF.